The source of this T cell receptor (beta chain) is a study of technical replicates of blood from four donors. This clone is a singleton in its sample. The CDR3 is made up of 15 amino acids. With 3 bases clipped from V and 4 bases from J, the junction kept 7 bases outside the gene matches. Germline V gives CDR1 MNHNS, CDR2 SASEGT. Profiled with immunoSEQ multiplex PCR; TCRdb holds only in-frame clones, not every one. The repertoire has tens of thousands of clones, about 90% of them found once; the top ten carry approximately 4%. The chain carries TRBV6-1 and TRBJ1-2; the match to TRBD1 covers 8 bases. Sequencing used PBMCs. This TCR derives from a human donor in good health. Some clones in this sample may be carry-over from other donors' samples. The CDR3 nucleotides read TGTGCCAGCAGTGATTTGAACAGGGGGATCTATGGCTACACCTTC. Its translation: CASSDLNRGIYGYTF.